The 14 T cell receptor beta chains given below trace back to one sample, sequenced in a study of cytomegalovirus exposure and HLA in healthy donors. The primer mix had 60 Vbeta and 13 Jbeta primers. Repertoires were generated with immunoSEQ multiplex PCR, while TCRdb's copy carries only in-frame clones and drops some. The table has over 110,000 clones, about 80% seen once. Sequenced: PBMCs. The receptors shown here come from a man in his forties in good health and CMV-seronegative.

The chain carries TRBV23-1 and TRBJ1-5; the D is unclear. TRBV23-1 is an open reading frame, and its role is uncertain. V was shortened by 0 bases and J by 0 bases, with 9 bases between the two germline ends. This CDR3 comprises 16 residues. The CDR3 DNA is TGCGCCAGCAGTCAATCGGCACAATATAGCAATCAGCCCCAGCATTTT. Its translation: CASSQSAQYSNQPQHF.

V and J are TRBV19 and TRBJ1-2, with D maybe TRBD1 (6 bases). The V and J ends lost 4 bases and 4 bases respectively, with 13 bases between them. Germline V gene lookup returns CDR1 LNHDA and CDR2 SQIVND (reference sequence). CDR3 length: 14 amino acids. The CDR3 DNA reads TGTGCCAGTAGTACGACAGGTCTGGGCTATGGCTACACCTTC. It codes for CASSTTGLGYGYTF.

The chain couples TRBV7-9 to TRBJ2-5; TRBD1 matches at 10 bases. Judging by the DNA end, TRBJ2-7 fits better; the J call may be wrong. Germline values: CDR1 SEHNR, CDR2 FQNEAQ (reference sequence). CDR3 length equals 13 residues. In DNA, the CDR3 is TGTGCCAGCAGTCGACAGGGGGCCAACGAGCAGTACTTC. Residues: CASSRQGANEQYF.

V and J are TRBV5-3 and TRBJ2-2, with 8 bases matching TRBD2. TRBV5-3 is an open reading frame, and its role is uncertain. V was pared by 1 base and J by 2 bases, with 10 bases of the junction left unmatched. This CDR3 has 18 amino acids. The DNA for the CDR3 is TGTGCCAGAAGCTTGACTTTAAGCGGGGGCCACAACACCGGGGAGCTGTTTTTT. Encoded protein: CARSLTLSGGHNTGELFF.

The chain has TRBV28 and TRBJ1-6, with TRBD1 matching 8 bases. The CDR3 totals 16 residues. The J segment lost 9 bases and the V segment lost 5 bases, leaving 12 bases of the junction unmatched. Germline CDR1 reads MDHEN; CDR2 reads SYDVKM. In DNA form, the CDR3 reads TGTGCCAGCAGTGTTGGACAGGGACTTCAAGGTTCACCCCTCCACTTT. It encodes CASSVGQGLQGSPLHF.

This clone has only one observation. CDR3 coding DNA: TGTGCCAGCAGTCAACAACTGGGTAGCGGGGGGGCCTCTGAGACCCAGTACTTC. Protein product: CASSQQLGSGGASETQYF. The chain combines TRBV28 with TRBJ2-5; 11 bases line up with TRBD2. The CDR3 sequence is 18 residues long. V shed 5 bases, J shed 5 bases, and the junction held 16 bases outside the gene matches. Germline V CDR1 and CDR2: MDHEN, SYDVKM.

The CDR3 here is CASSAEGTGGYTF. The DNA for the CDR3 is TGTGCCAGCAGCGCGGAGGGGACGGGGGGCTACACCTTC. The genes are TRBV9 and TRBJ1-2; D is possibly TRBD1 (5 bases). Per the germline V gene, CDR1 is SGDLS and CDR2 is YYNGEE. This CDR3 spans 13 amino acids. The germline V and J ends were trimmed by 3 bases and 8 bases, with 14 bases remaining between them.

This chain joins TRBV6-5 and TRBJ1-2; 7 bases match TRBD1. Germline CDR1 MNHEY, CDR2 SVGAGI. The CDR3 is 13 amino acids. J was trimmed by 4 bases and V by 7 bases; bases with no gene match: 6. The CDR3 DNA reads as TGTGCCAGCAAGGACAGGAACCTCTATGGCTACACCTTC. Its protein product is CASKDRNLYGYTF.

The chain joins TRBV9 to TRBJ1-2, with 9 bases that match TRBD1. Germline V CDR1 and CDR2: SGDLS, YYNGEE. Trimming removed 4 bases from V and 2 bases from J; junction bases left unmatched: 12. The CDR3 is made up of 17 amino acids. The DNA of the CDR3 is TGTGCCAGCAGCCCGAGGGACAGGGAACTACTAAACTATGGCTACACCTTC. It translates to CASSPRDRELLNYGYTF. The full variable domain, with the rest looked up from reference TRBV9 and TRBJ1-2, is DSGVTQTPKHLITATGQRVTLRCSPRSGDLSVYWYQQSLDQGLQFLIQYYNGEERAKGNILERFSAQQFPDLHSELNLSSLELGDSALYFCASSPRDRELLNYGYTFGSGTRLTVV.

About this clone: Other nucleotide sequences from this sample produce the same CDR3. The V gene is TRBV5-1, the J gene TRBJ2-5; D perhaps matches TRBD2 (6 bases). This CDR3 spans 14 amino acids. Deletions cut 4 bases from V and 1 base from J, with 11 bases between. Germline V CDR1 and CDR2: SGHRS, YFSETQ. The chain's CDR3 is CASSAGTAQETQYF. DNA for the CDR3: TGCGCCAGCAGCGCGGGAACAGCCCAAGAGACCCAGTACTTC.

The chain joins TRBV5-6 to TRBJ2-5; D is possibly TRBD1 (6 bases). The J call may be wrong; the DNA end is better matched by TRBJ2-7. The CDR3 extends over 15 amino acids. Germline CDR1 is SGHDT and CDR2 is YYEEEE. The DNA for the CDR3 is TGTGCCAGCAGCCTGACAGGTCCTCGCTCCTACGAGCAGTACTTC. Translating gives CASSLTGPRSYEQYF.

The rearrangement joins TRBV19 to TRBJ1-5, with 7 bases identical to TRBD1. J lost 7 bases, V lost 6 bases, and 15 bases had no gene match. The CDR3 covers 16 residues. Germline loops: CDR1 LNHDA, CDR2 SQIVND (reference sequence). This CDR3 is CASRMTAGGSKQPQHF. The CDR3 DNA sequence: TGTGCCAGTAGAATGACGGCAGGGGGTTCGAAGCAGCCCCAGCATTTT.

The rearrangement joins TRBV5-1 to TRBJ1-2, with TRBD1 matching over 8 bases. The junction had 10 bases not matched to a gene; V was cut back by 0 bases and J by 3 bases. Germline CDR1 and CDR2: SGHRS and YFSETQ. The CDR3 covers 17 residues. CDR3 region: CASSLVSGGRGDYGYTF. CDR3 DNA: TGCGCCAGCAGCTTGGTGTCAGGGGGCAGGGGTGACTATGGCTACACCTTC.

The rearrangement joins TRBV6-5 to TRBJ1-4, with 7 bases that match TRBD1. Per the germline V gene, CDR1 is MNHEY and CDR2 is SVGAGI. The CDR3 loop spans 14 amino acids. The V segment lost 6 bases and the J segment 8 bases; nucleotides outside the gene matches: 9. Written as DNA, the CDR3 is TGTGCCAGCAGCACATTGACAGGGAGCGAAAAACTGTTTTTT. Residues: CASSTLTGSEKLFF.